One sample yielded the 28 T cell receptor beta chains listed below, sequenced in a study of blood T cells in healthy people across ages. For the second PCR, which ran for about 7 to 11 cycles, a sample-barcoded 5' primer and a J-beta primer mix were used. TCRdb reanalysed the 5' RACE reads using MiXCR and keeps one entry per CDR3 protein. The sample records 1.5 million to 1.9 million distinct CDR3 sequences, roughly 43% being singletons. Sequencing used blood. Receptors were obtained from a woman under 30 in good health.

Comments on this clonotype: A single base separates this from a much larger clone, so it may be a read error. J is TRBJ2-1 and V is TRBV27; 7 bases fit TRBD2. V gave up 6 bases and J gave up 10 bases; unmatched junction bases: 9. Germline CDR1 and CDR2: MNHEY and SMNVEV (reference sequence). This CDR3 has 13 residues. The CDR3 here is CASSGRPDYEQFF. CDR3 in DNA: TGTGCCAGCAGCGGGAGGCCAGACTACGAGCAGTTCTTC.

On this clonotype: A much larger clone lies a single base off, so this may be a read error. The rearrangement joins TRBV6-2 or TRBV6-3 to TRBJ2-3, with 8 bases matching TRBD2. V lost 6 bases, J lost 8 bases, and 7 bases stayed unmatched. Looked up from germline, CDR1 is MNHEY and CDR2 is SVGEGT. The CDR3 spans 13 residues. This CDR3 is CASSSGLAVTQYF. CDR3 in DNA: TGTGCCAGCAGCTCCGGACTAGCCGTTACGCAGTATTTT.

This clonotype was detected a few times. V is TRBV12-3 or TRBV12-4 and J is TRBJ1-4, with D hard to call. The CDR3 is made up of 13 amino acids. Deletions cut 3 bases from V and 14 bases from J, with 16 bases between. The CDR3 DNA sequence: TGTGCCAGCAGTTTGGGTTCTGGGTCTTGGCTGTTTTTT. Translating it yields CASSLGSGSWLFF.

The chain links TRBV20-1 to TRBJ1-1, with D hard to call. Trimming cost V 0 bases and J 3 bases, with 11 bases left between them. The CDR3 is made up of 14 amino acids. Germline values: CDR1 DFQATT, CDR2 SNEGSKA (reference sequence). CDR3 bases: TGCAGTGCTAGAGATCAGCGGTGGGACACTGAAGCTTTCTTT. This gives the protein CSARDQRWDTEAFF.

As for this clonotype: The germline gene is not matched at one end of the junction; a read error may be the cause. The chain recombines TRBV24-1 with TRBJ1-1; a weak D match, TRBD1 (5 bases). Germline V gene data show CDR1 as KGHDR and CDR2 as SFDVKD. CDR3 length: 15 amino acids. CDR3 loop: CATSDPRAADTETFF. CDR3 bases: TGTGCCACCAGTGACCCCAGGGCCGCCGACACTGAAACTTTCTTT.

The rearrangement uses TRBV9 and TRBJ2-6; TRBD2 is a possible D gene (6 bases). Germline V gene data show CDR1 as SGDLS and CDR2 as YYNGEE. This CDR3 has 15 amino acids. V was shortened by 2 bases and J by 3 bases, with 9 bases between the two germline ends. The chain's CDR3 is CASSVSDYGANVLTF. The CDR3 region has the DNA TGTGCCAGCAGCGTCTCGGACTATGGGGCCAACGTCCTGACTTTC. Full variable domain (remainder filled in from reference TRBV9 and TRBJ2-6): DSGVTQTPKHLITATGQRVTLRCSPRSGDLSVYWYQQSLDQGLQFLIQYYNGEERAKGNILERFSAQQFPDLHSELNLSSLELGDSALYFCASSVSDYGANVLTFGAGSRLTVL.

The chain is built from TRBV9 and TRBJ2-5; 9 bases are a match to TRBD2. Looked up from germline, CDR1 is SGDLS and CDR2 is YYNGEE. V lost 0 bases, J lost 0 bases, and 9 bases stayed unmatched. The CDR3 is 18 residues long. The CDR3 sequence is CASSVGYSGGVYQETQYF. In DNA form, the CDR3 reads TGTGCCAGCAGCGTAGGTTATAGCGGGGGAGTTTACCAAGAGACCCAGTACTTC.

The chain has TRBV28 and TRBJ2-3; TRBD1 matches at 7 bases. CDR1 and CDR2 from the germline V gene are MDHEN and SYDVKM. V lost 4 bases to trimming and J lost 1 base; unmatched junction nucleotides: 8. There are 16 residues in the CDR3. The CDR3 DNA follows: TGTGCCAGCAGTTCCCCCACAGGGGCGGGCACAGATACGCAGTATTTT. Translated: CASSSPTGAGTDTQYF.

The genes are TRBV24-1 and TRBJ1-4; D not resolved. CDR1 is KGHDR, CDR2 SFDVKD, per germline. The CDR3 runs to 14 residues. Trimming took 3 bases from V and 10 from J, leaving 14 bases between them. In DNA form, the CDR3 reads TGTGCCACCAGTGATGTGTCGGGCTCCGGAAAACTGTTTTTT. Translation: CATSDVSGSGKLFF.

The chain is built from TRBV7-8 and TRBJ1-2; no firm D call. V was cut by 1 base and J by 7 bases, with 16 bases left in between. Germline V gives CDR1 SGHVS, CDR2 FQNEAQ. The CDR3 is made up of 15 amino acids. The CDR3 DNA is TGTGCCAGCAGCTTAGACGGAAGAGGGAGAAGTGGCTACACCTTC. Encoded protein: CASSLDGRGRSGYTF.

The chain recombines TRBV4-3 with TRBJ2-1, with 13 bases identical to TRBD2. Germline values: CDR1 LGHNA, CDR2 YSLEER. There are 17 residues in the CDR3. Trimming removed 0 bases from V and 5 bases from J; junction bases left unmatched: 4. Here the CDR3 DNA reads TGCGCCAGCAGCCAAGATTGGGGGACTAGCGGGGACAATGAGCAGTTCTTC. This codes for CASSQDWGTSGDNEQFF.

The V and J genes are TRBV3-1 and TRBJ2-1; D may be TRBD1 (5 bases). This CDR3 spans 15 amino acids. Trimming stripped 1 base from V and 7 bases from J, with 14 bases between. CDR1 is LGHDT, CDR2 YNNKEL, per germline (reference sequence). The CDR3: CASSQVGRGGNEQFF. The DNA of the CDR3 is TGTGCCAGCAGCCAAGTCGGAAGGGGTGGGAATGAGCAGTTCTTC.

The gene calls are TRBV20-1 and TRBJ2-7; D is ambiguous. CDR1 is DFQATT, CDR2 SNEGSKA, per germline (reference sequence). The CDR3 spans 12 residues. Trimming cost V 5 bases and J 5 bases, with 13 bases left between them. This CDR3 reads CSAARSTDEQYF. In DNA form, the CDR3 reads TGCAGTGCTGCAAGGAGCACCGACGAGCAGTACTTC.

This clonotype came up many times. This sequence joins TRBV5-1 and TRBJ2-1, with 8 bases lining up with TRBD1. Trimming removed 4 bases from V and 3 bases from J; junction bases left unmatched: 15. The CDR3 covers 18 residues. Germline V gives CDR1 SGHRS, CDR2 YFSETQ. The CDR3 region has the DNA TGCGCCAGCAGCACAGGACAGGGAAGAGGTTCCTTCTACAATGAGCAGTTCTTC. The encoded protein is CASSTGQGRGSFYNEQFF.

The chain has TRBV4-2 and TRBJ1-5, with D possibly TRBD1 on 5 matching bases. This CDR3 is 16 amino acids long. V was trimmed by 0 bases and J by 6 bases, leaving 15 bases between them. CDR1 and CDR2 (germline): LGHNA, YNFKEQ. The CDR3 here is CASSQEGRVWAQPQHF. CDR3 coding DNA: TGTGCCAGCAGCCAAGAGGGGCGGGTTTGGGCTCAGCCCCAGCATTTT.

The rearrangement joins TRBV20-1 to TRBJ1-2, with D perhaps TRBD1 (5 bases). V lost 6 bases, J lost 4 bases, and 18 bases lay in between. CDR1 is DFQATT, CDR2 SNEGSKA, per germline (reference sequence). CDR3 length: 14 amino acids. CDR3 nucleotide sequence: TGCAGTGCCATACAGGACGGACCTCTCTATGGCTACACCTTC. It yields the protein CSAIQDGPLYGYTF.

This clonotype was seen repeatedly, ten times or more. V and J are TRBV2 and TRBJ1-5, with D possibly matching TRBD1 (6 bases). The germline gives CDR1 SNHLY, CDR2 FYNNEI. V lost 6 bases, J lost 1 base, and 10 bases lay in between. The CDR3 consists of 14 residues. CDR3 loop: CASRKGQSNQPQHF. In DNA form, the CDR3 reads TGTGCCAGCAGGAAAGGACAGAGCAATCAGCCCCAGCATTTT.

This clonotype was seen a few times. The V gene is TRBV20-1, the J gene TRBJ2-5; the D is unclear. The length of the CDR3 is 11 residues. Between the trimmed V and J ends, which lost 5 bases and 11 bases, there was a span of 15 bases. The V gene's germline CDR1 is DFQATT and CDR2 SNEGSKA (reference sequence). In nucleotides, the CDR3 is TGCAGTGCTTCCTCCAGACTCGGGCAGTACTTC. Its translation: CSASSRLGQYF.

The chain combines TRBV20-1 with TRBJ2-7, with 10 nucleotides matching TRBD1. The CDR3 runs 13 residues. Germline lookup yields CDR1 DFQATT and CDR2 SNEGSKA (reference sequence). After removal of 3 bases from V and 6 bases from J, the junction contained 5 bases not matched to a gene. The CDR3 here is CSASRDRGSEQYF. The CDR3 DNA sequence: TGCAGTGCTAGCCGGGACAGGGGATCCGAGCAGTACTTC.

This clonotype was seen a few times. CDR3 in DNA: TGTGCCAGCAGCTTAGTTTCTGGGGTAGAGACCCAGTACTTC. It translates to CASSLVSGVETQYF. The chain links TRBV7-6 to TRBJ2-5, with D unresolved. V was trimmed by 1 base and J by 4 bases, leaving 10 bases between them. The CDR3 consists of 14 residues. Germline V gene lookup returns CDR1 SGHVS and CDR2 FNYEAQ.

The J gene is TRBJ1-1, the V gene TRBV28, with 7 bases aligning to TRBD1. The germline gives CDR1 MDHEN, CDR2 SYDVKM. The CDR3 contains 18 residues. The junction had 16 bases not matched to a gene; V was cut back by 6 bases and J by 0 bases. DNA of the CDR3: TGTGCCAGCAGGGGCCAAAGACAGGGCTATACCATGAACACTGAAGCTTTCTTT. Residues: CASRGQRQGYTMNTEAFF. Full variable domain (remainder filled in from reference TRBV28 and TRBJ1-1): DVKVTQSSRYLVKRTGEKVFLECVQDMDHENMFWYRQDPGLGLRLIYFSYDVKMKEKGDIPEGYSVSREKKERFSLILESASTNQTSMYLCASRGQRQGYTMNTEAFFGQGTRLTVV.

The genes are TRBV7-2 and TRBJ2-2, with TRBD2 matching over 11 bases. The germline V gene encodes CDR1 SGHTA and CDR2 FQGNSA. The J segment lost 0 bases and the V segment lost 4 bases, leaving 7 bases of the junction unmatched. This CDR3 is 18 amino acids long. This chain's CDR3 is CASSSLTSGVSNTGELFF. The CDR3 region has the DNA TGTGCCAGCAGCTCTCTGACTAGCGGGGTATCGAACACCGGGGAGCTGTTTTTT.

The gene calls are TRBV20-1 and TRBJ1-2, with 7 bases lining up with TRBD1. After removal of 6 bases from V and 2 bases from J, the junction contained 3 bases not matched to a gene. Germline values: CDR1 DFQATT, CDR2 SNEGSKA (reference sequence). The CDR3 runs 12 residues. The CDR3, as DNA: TGCAGTGCCAAGACAGGGAACTATGGCTACACCTTC. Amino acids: CSAKTGNYGYTF.

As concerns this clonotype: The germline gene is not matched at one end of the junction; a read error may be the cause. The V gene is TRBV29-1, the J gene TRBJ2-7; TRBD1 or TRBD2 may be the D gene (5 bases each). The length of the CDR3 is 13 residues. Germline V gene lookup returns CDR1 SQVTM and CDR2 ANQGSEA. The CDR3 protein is CSVQEGPSYEQYF. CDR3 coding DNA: TGCAGCGTTCAAGAGGGACCTTCGTACGAGCAGTACTTC.

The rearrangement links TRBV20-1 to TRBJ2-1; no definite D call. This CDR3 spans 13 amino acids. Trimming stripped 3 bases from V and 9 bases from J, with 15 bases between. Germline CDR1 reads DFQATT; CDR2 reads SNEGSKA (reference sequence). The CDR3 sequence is CSASVDWRTEQFF. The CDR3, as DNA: TGCAGTGCTAGCGTTGACTGGCGTACTGAGCAGTTCTTC.

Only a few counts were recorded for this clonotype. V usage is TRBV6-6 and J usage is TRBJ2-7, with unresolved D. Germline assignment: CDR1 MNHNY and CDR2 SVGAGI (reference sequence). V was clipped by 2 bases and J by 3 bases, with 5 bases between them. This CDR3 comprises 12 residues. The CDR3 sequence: CASSYDRYEQYF. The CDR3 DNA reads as TGTGCCAGCAGTTACGACCGCTACGAGCAGTACTTC.

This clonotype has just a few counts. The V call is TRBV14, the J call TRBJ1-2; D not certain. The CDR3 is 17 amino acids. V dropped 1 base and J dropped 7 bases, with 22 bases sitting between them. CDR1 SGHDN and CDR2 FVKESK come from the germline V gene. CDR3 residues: CASSQAGPSAESRGYTF. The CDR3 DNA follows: TGTGCCAGCAGCCAAGCCGGGCCGTCGGCAGAATCACGTGGCTACACCTTC.

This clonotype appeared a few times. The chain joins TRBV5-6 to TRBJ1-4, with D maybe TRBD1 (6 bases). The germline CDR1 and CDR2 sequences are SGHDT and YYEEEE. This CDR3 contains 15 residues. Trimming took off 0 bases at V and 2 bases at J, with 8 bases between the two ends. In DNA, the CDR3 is TGTGCCAGCAGCTTGGAAGGGGGTACTAATGAAAAACTGTTTTTT. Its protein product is CASSLEGGTNEKLFF.